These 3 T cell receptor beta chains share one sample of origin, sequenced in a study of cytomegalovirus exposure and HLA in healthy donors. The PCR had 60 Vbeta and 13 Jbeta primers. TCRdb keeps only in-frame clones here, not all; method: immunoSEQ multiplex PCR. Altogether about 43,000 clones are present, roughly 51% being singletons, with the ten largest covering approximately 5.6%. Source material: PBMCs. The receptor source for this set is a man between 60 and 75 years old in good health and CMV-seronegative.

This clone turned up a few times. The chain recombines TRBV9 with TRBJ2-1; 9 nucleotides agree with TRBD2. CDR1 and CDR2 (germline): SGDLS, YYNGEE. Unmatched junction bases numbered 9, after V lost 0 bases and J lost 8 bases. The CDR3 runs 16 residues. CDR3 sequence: CASSVEGGRVGDEQFF. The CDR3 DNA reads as TGTGCCAGCAGCGTAGAAGGCGGGAGGGTTGGGGATGAGCAGTTCTTC.

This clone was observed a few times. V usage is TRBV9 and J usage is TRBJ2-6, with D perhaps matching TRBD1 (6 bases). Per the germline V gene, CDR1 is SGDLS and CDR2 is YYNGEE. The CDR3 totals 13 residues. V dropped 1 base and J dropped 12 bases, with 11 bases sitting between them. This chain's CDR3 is CASSVPGQAVLTF. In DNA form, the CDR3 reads TGTGCCAGCAGCGTACCGGGACAAGCCGTCCTGACTTTC. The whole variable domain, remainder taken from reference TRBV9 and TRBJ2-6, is DSGVTQTPKHLITATGQRVTLRCSPRSGDLSVYWYQQSLDQGLQFLIQYYNGEERAKGNILERFSAQQFPDLHSELNLSSLELGDSALYFCASSVPGQAVLTFGAGSRLTVL.

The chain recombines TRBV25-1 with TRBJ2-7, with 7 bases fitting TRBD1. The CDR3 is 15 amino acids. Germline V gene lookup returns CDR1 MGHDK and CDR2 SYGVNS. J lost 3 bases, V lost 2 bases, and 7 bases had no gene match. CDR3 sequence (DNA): TGTGCCAGCAGTGAAACTGGGGCAGGGGGCTACGAGCAGTACTTC. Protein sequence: CASSETGAGGYEQYF.